What follows is one TCR beta chain and its context. Measured with immunoSEQ multiplex PCR; TCRdb has only the in-frame clones, and not every one. The table lists approximately 400,000 clones, 80% to 85% of them singletons. The data were taken from a study of blood T cell repertoires in COVID-19. The sequenced material came from PBMCs or T cells enriched from blood (not recorded which). The clonotype originates from a woman in her forties or fifties who had recovered from COVID-19.

CDR3 DNA sequence: TGTGCCAGCAGTACAGGAGTGGTGCAGCCCCAGCATTTT. Its translation is CASSTGVVQPQHF. V and J are TRBV12-3 or TRBV12-4 and TRBJ1-5; perhaps TRBD1 as D (5 bases). Trimming removed 5 bases at V and 7 bases at J, with 12 bases between. The CDR3 runs 13 residues.